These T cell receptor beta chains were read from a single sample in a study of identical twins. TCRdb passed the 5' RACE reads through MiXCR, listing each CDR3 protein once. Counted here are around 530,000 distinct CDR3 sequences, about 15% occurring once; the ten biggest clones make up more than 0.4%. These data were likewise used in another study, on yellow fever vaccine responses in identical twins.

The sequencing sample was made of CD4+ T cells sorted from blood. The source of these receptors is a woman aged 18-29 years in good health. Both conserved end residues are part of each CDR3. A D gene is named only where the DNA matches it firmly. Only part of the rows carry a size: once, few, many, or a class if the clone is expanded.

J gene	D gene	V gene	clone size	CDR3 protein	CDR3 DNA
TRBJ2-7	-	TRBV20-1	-	CSARDPGGGAYEQYF	TGCAGTGCTAGAGATCCGGGGGGCGGGGCCTACGAGCAGTACTTC
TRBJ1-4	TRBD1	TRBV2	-	CASSEWTGNGKLFF	TGTGCCAGCAGTGAATGGACAGGGAATGGAAAACTGTTTTTT
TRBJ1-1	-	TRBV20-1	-	CSASTGPTNTEAFF	TGCAGTGCTAGCACGGGACCCACGAACACTGAAGCTTTCTTT
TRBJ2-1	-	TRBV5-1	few	CASRGDAYNEQFF	TGCGCCAGCAGAGGCGACGCCTACAATGAGCAGTTCTTC
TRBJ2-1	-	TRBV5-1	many	CASSPTLGVSNEQFF	TGCGCCAGCAGTCCGACATTGGGGGTTTCGAATGAGCAGTTCTTC
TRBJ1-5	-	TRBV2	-	CASGGPANQPQHF	TGTGCCAGCGGGGGACCGGCGAATCAGCCCCAGCATTTT
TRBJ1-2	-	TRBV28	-	CASSLRGALYGYTF	TGTGCCAGCAGTTTAAGAGGGGCCCTCTATGGCTACACCTTC
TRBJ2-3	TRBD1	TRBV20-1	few	CSATTGTGGGDTQYF	TGCAGTGCTACAACGGGGACAGGGGGAGGAGATACGCAGTATTTT
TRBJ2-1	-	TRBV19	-	CASSSGPNGGEQFF	TGTGCCAGTAGTTCCGGTCCTAACGGCGGCGAGCAGTTCTTC
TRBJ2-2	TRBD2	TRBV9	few	CASSVVALAVLAPGELFF	TGTGCCAGCAGCGTAGTAGCCCTAGCGGTTCTAGCCCCCGGGGAGCTGTTTTTT
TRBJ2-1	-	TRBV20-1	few	CSASHLGGSWYNEQFF	TGCAGTGCTAGCCACCTCGGTGGGAGTTGGTACAATGAGCAGTTCTTC
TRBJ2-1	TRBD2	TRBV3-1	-	CASSQGLAGAGEQFF	TGTGCCAGCAGCCAAGGACTAGCGGGAGCGGGTGAGCAGTTCTTC
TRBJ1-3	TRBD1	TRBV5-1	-	CASSLGDRGSGNTIYF	TGCGCCAGCAGCTTGGGAGACAGGGGCTCTGGAAACACCATATATTTT
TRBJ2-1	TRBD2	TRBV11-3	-	CASSLKGSGTLYNEQFF	TGTGCCAGCAGCTTAAAAGGCAGCGGGACCCTCTACAATGAGCAGTTCTTC
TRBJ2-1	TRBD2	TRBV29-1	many	CSVEGHPSGAYNEQFF	TGCAGCGTTGAAGGCCACCCTAGCGGCGCCTACAATGAGCAGTTCTTC
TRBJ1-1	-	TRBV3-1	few	CASSQDLAIAEAFF	TGTGCCAGCAGCCAAGATCTGGCCATAGCTGAAGCTTTCTTT